The T cell receptor beta chain under discussion was sequenced for a study of cytotoxic CD8 clonotypes in ibrutinib-treated CLL. V lost 2 bases and J lost 2; bases outside the gene matches: 4. This CDR3 has 15 residues. Germline V gives CDR1 GTSNPN, CDR2 SVGIG (reference sequence). Produced via immunoSEQ multiplex PCR; TCRdb's table is partial and in-frame only. The table includes about 150,000 clones, around three quarters detected once. The V and J genes are TRBV30 and TRBJ2-1; TRBD2 aligns across 9 bases. Sequenced here: PBMCs, sampled after 12 months of ibrutinib treatment. The sequence derives from a human donor with chronic lymphocytic leukemia. In nucleotides, the CDR3 is TGTGCCTGGAGTTCGACTAGCGGACCCTACAATGAGCAGTTCTTC. It translates to CAWSSTSGPYNEQFF.